A single sample is the source of the 16 T cell receptor beta chains below, sequenced in a study of cytomegalovirus exposure and HLA in healthy donors. The assay was immunoSEQ multiplex PCR, and TCRdb's table has in-frame clones only and misses some. There are about 120,000 clones in the sample; approximately 81% occur only once, and roughly 2% lies in the top ten. Sequenced input: PBMCs. These receptors were collected from a woman aged 30 to 39 in good health and CMV-seronegative.

Only one count was recorded for this clone. This chain uses TRBV11-2 with TRBJ2-1; 10 bases map to TRBD2. The CDR3 runs to 15 residues. With V trimmed by 5 bases and J by 1 base, 2 bases remained unmatched. Germline values: CDR1 SGHAT, CDR2 FQNNGV. CDR3 loop: CASSVAGGSYNEQFF. The CDR3 DNA follows: TGTGCCAGCAGCGTAGCGGGGGGATCCTACAATGAGCAGTTCTTC.

The chain has TRBV5-4 and TRBJ2-5, with D perhaps TRBD2 (5 bases). CDR3 length: 13 amino acids. Trimming stripped 4 bases from V and 4 bases from J, with 11 bases between. The germline V gene encodes CDR1 SGHNT and CDR2 YYREEE (reference sequence). The CDR3 coding sequence is TGTGCCAGCAGCCGGACTTATACAGAGACCCAGTACTTC. Residues: CASSRTYTETQYF.

J is TRBJ2-1 and V is TRBV7-9, with 7 bases matching TRBD1. This CDR3 spans 15 amino acids. From germline, CDR1 is SEHNR and CDR2 FQNEAQ (reference sequence). The trim removed 3 bases at V and 0 bases at J, leaving 2 bases unmatched. The CDR3 DNA follows: TGTGCCAGCAGCTTCCGACAGGGCTCCTACAATGAGCAGTTCTTC. Translation: CASSFRQGSYNEQFF.

V and J are TRBV29-1 and TRBJ2-3, with TRBD1 as a possible D gene (6 bases). This CDR3 has 14 residues. Germline V CDR1 and CDR2: SQVTM, ANQGSEA. The CDR3 is CSGLGRGATDTQYF. Written as DNA, the CDR3 is TGCAGTGGACTGGGCAGGGGCGCAACAGATACGCAGTATTTT.

This clone appeared a single time. V is TRBV7-8 and J is TRBJ2-7; D gene ambiguous. V gave up 6 bases and J gave up 2 bases, with 14 bases separating them. CDR3 size: 14 residues. Germline loops: CDR1 SGHVS, CDR2 FQNEAQ. The CDR3 loop is CASSILASPYEQYF. In DNA, the CDR3 is TGTGCCAGCAGTATCCTGGCTAGTCCCTACGAGCAGTACTTC.

This chain connects TRBV30 to TRBJ1-3; D gene uncertain. CDR1 and CDR2 from the germline V gene are GTSNPN and SVGIG (reference sequence). This CDR3 spans 14 amino acids. Between the trimmed V and J ends, which lost 1 base and 0 bases, there was a span of 7 bases. Here the CDR3 reads CAWSGGSSGNTIYF. In DNA, the CDR3 is TGTGCCTGGAGTGGCGGTTCCTCTGGAAACACCATATATTTT.

V usage is TRBV2 and J usage is TRBJ1-2; 8 bases map to TRBD1. V was pared by 6 bases and J by 4 bases, with 10 bases of the junction left unmatched. Germline V gene lookup returns CDR1 SNHLY and CDR2 FYNNEI. The CDR3 has 15 amino acids. CDR3 nucleotides: TGTGCCAGCAGCCCCGACAGGGGACGGGGCTATGGCTACACCTTC. It yields the protein CASSPDRGRGYGYTF. The variable domain in full, with the rest retrieved from reference TRBV2 and TRBJ1-2, is EPEVTQTPSHQVTQMGQEVILRCVPISNHLYFYWYRQILGQKVEFLVSFYNNEISEKSEIFDDQFSVERPDGSNFTLKIRSTKLEDSAMYFCASSPDRGRGYGYTFGSGTRLTVV.

The chain is built from TRBV7-9 and TRBJ2-3; D perhaps matches TRBD2 (7 bases). Germline CDR1 is SEHNR and CDR2 is FQNEAQ (reference sequence). Trimming stripped 3 bases from V and 6 bases from J, with 19 bases between. This CDR3 region has 16 residues. The CDR3 bases are TGTGCCAGCAGCTTGCCCACAGGGATCGGGGGGGATACGCAGTATTTT. As protein: CASSLPTGIGGDTQYF.

This clone came up once. The chain is built from TRBV5-1 and TRBJ2-3, with TRBD2 matching 11 bases. The CDR3 extends over 17 amino acids. The germline gives CDR1 SGHRS, CDR2 YFSETQ. Trimming took 2 bases from V and 4 from J; bases not matched to a gene: 9. CDR3 sequence reads: CASSLGTSGGIADTQYF. The CDR3 region has the DNA TGCGCCAGCAGCTTAGGAACTAGCGGGGGTATCGCAGATACGCAGTATTTT.

The rearrangement uses TRBV7-9 and TRBJ1-1; 7 bases match TRBD1. V was clipped by 5 bases and J by 0 bases; unmatched bases: 6. The V gene's germline CDR1 is SEHNR and CDR2 FQNEAQ (reference sequence). The CDR3 is 15 residues long. The CDR3 sequence is CASSHGGGLNTEAFF. The CDR3 DNA reads as TGTGCCAGCAGCCACGGAGGGGGCCTGAACACTGAAGCTTTCTTT.

As for this clone: Relative to the germline gene, one junction end is altered; a read error may explain this. The chain employs TRBV11-2 and TRBJ2-7; 7 positions agree with TRBD2. Germline V lookup: CDR1 SGHAT, CDR2 FQNNGV. The CDR3 runs to 11 residues. The CDR3: CASIYRGDFDF. DNA of the CDR3: TGTGCCAGCATTTACCGGGGGGACTTCGACTTC.

This clone was counted between two and nine times. This chain links TRBV11-3 with TRBJ1-6; D gene ambiguous. This CDR3 is 12 amino acids long. The ends were cut back, 8 bases at V and 9 bases at J, with 11 bases in the middle. Per the germline V gene, CDR1 is SGHNT and CDR2 is YENEEA. DNA of the CDR3: TGTGCCAGCGGATTTAGCGCTTCACCCCTCCACTTT. Translation: CASGFSASPLHF.

The chain couples TRBV19 to TRBJ2-7, with D perhaps TRBD2 (5 bases). Trimming took 2 bases from V and 4 from J, leaving 30 bases between them. This CDR3 is built from 20 residues. CDR1 and CDR2 from the germline V gene are LNHDA and SQIVND (reference sequence). The CDR3, as DNA: TGTGCCAGTAGTATAAAAATGGGGTTGAAGGGTGGACTTTCCGTTTACGAGCAGTACTTC. This translates into CASSIKMGLKGGLSVYEQYF. Full variable domain (outside the CDR3, taken from reference TRBV19 and TRBJ2-7): DGGITQSPKYLFRKEGQNVTLSCEQNLNHDAMYWYRQDPGQGLRLIYYSQIVNDFQKGDIAEGYSVSREKKESFPLTVTSAQKNPTAFYLCASSIKMGLKGGLSVYEQYFGPGTRLTVT.

This clone was counted a single time. The chain recombines TRBV5-1 with TRBJ2-1; 8 bases are shared with TRBD1. This CDR3 region has 14 residues. Per germline, CDR1 SGHRS and CDR2 YFSETQ. Trimming cost V 2 bases and J 3 bases; bases outside gene matches: 1. DNA of the CDR3: TGCGCCAGCAGCTTAGGGACAGGCTACAATGAGCAGTTCTTC. Encoded protein: CASSLGTGYNEQFF.

The chain has TRBV29-1 and TRBJ1-1; the D gene is possibly TRBD1 (6 bases). The germline gives CDR1 SQVTM, CDR2 ANQGSEA. Trimming cost V 6 bases and J 1 base, with 12 bases left between them. The CDR3 is made up of 13 amino acids. CDR3 amino acids: CSVTGIGNTEAFF. CDR3 in DNA: TGCAGCGTAACAGGGATCGGGAACACTGAAGCTTTCTTT.

The chain couples TRBV10-3 to TRBJ2-3; 7 bases map to TRBD2. The J segment lost 8 bases and the V segment lost 0 bases, leaving 2 bases of the junction unmatched. Germline CDR1 ENHRY, CDR2 SYGVKD. The CDR3 consists of 13 residues. The CDR3 DNA sequence: TGTGCCATCAGTGAGTCGGGGGGGACTACGCAGTATTTT. The encoded protein is CAISESGGTTQYF.